This section outlines one TCR beta chain sequence together with its context. The CDR3 has 15 residues. V lost 0 bases and J lost 5; bases outside the gene matches: 1. Germline CDR1 and CDR2: PRHDT and FYEKMQ (reference sequence). The sample belongs to a study of technical replicates of blood from four donors. Produced via immunoSEQ multiplex PCR; TCRdb's table is partial and in-frame only. This table has tens of thousands of clones, around 94% appearing once. The sequenced sample was T cells isolated from PBMCs. This TCR came from a human donor in good health. The chain employs TRBV13 and TRBJ1-5, with 10 bases aligning to TRBD1. This chain's CDR3 is CASSLGTGGHQPQHF. CDR3 nucleotides: TGTGCCAGCAGCTTAGGGACAGGGGGCCATCAGCCCCAGCATTTT.